The present entry profiles one T cell receptor beta chain with its context. Its antigen remains unidentified. No clone much larger than this one lies a single base away; base qualities are absent. The data are from a study of blood T cell repertoires in COVID-19 (dated by TCRdb to about 2020). About the investigation overall: Samples from collaborators originated in the United States, Italy and Spain and spanned both the acute and convalescent phases of COVID-19. Samples came from the ongoing ImmuneRACE study (first 160 participants) plus 1,254 subjects from 6 global collaborators. A freely available public database, intended as a resource for researchers studying the immune response to SARS-CoV-2, is where the repertoires were released. Deeply sampled blood TCRbeta repertoires from subjects exposed to, actively infected with, or recovered from COVID-19 were included in the dataset. Where available, HLA class I and class II types were obtained from metadata supplied by the sample provider rather than from assay-based typing. The prospective study material was composed of cDNA or gDNA derived from T cells, B-cell-depleted T cells, or PBMCs. A de-identified subject ID, COVID-19 status, age in years and sex were almost always included in the sample metadata.

Here V drops 3 bases and J drops 2 bases, and the junction holds 4 bases not matched to any gene. The CDR3 covers 14 residues, taking in both the cysteine and the phenylalanine. Left in the record is the CDR3 DNA by itself, 42 bases read in frame from the first base. Looking up the germline V gene yields CDR1 SQVTM and CDR2 ANQGSEA. Another Seattle source contributed samples from volunteer blood donors who had recovered from COVID-19. Each collaborating institution followed its own protocols to collect whole blood in K2EDTA tubes. For TCRbeta analysis, collaborator samples were shipped as frozen whole blood, as isolated PBMCs, or as DNA extracted from either sample type. TCRbeta CDR3 regions were amplified from genomic DNA using the immunoSEQ Assay, a bias-controlled multiplex PCR. The published analysis was carried out like this. The number of nucleated cells in each sample was estimated from the amplification of reference gene primers within the assay. To quantify the absolute abundance of each unique TCRbeta CDR3 rearrangement, sequence reads were collapsed and filtered. For each sample, productive Simpson clonality was calculated as the square root of Simpson's diversity index across productive rearrangements. In its TCRdb copy, this immuneACCESS table keeps in-frame sequences only and misses some clones. Where compared with another copy, unresolved V genes explain less than half of these, and the others have no known cause. Clonal size and the V and J genes are those of that table, whereas D and trimming came from the DNA. This sample has fewer than 450,000 clones in its table, and about 93% of those were observed once. Of the sample, roughly 3.5% is held by the ten largest clones.

The research as a whole found: The amount of clinical and demographic metadata varied by source and participant and was provided uncurated.

The sequence came from a woman in her late teens or twenties who had recovered from COVID-19. The V gene is TRBV29-1 and the J gene is TRBJ1-2, with TRBD1 identical over 9 junction bases. The sequenced material came from peripheral blood. The DNA reads TGCAGCGTTGACCGGACAGGGGCCAACTATGGCTACACCTTC. This translates into CSVDRTGANYGYTF.